The 7 T cell receptor beta chains below come from one sample, sequenced in a study of cytomegalovirus exposure and HLA in healthy donors. Sequencing was performed with immunoSEQ multiplex PCR; in TCRdb, only in-frame clones are kept and a portion is missing. The sample lists about 350,000 clones, roughly nine tenths occurring once. The sequencing sample was made of PBMCs. The receptors come from a woman younger than 45 in good health and CMV-seropositive.

CDR3 sequence (DNA): TGTGCCAGCAGCAGCGACGGAAGAATTGAAGCTTTCTTT. Encoded protein: CASSSDGRIEAFF. This chain joins TRBV5-6 and TRBJ1-1, with D uncertain. The CDR3 consists of 13 residues. In germline, CDR1 is SGHDT, CDR2 YYEEEE. V was pared by 4 bases and J by 7 bases, with 14 bases between.

V usage is TRBV7-2 and J usage is TRBJ2-1, with D possibly called TRBD1 or TRBD2 (5 bases each). The CDR3 contains 15 residues. V was clipped by 1 base and J by 9 bases, with 16 bases between them. Germline V gives CDR1 SGHTA, CDR2 FQGNSA. DNA for the CDR3: TGTGCCAGCAGCTTAGGTGAGACATTGGGGGTTGAGCAGTTCTTC. This codes for CASSLGETLGVEQFF.

The V gene is TRBV30, the J gene TRBJ2-1; D call uncertain. Trimming left V 0 bases short and J 8 bases short, with 8 bases between. Germline CDR1 GTSNPN, CDR2 SVGIG (reference sequence). This CDR3 has 12 amino acids. CDR3 in DNA: TGTGCCTGGAGTGTCAAGGCCGATGAGCAGTTCTTC. This codes for CAWSVKADEQFF.

The rearrangement joins TRBV6-1 to TRBJ1-5; 8 bases fit TRBD1. CDR1 is MNHNS and CDR2 is SASEGT in the germline V gene. V trimming: 6 bases; J trimming: 3 bases; junction bases outside the gene matches: 7. The CDR3 consists of 15 residues. DNA of the CDR3: TGTGCCAGCAGGGACAGGGAATGGGTCAATCAGCCCCAGCATTTT. Residues: CASRDREWVNQPQHF.

The chain combines TRBV18 with TRBJ1-6; D unresolved. CDR3 length: 15 residues. Trimming left V 3 bases short and J 8 bases short, with 14 bases between. Germline values: CDR1 KGHSH, CDR2 LQKENI. The DNA of the CDR3 is TGTGCCAGCTCACCTATAGGCAGAGTGGATTCACCCCTCCACTTT. Translation gives CASSPIGRVDSPLHF.

The chain recombines TRBV30 with TRBJ2-7, with 7 bases aligning to TRBD2. J lost 0 bases, V lost 3 bases, and 11 bases had no gene match. Germline-derived CDR1 and CDR2 are GTSNPN and SVGIG (reference sequence). The CDR3 spans 16 residues. The CDR3 region has the DNA TGTGCCTGGAGACTACCGGGACTATCATCCTCCTACGAGCAGTACTTC. It codes for CAWRLPGLSSSYEQYF.

The chain employs TRBV5-1 and TRBJ2-2, with TRBD1 matching 7 bases. Germline CDR1 and CDR2: SGHRS and YFSETQ. This CDR3 is 15 amino acids long. J gave up 2 bases and V 0 bases, and 1 base lay outside the gene matches. CDR3 DNA: TGCGCCAGCAGCTTGGGACAGGGAAACACCGGGGAGCTGTTTTTT. Translating gives CASSLGQGNTGELFF.